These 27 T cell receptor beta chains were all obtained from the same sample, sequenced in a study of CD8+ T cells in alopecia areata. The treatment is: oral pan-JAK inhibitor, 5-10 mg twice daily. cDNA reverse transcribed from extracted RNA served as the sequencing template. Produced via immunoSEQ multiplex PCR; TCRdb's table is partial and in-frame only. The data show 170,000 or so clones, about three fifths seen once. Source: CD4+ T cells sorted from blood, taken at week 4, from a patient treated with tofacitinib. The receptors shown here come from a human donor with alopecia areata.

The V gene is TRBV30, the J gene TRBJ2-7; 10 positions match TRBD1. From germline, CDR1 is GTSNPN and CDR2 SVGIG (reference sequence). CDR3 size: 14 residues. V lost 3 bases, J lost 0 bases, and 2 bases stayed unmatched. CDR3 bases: TGTGCCTGGAGGGACAGGGGGAGCTCCTACGAGCAGTACTTC. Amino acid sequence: CAWRDRGSSYEQYF.

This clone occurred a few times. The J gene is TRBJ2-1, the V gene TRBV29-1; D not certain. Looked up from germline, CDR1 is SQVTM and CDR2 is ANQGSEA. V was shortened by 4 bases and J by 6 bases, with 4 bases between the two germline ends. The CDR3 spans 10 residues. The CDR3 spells CSVGTNEQFF. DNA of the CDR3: TGCAGCGTTGGGACCAATGAGCAGTTCTTC.

The CDR3 loop reads CASSEGLTGVGEQYF. The CDR3, as DNA: TGTGCCAGCAGTGAAGGCTTGACAGGGGTAGGGGAGCAGTACTTC. The V gene is TRBV25-1, the J gene TRBJ2-7, with 8 nucleotides matching TRBD1. From germline, CDR1 is MGHDK and CDR2 SYGVNS. This CDR3 has 15 amino acids. The V and J ends lost 2 bases and 7 bases, in that order; junction bases with no gene match: 10.

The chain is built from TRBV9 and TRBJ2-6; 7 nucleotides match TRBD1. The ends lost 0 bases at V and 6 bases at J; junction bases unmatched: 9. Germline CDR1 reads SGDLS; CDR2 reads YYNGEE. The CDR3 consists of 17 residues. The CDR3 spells CASSVELRGQEANVLTF. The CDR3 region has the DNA TGTGCCAGCAGCGTAGAGTTGAGGGGGCAAGAGGCCAACGTCCTGACTTTC.

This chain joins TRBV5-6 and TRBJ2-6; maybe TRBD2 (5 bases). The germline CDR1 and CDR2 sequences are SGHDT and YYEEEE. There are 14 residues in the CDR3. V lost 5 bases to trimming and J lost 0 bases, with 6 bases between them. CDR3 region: CASRGVSGANVLTF. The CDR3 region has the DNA TGTGCCAGCAGGGGAGTCTCTGGGGCCAACGTCCTGACTTTC.

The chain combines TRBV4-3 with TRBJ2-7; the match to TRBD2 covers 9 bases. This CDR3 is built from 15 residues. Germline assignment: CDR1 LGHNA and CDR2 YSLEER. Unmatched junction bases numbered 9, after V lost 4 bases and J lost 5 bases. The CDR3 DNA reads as TGCGCCAGCAGCCCGCGGGGGGGCCTTAGGAACGAGCAGTACTTC. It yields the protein CASSPRGGLRNEQYF.

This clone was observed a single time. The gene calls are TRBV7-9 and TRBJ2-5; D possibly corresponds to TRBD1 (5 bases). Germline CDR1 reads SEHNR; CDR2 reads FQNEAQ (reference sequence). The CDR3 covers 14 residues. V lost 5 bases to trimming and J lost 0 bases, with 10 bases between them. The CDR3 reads CASSPSDNQETQYF. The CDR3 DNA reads TGTGCCAGCAGCCCCTCGGACAACCAAGAGACCCAGTACTTC. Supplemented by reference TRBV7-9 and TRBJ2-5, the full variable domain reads DTGVSQNPRHKITKRGQNVTFRCDPISEHNRLYWYRQTLGQGPEFLTYFQNEAQLEKSRLLSDRFSAERPKGSFSTLEIQRTEQGDSAMYLCASSPSDNQETQYFGPGTRLLVL.

The CDR3 sequence: CASSYGASNEKLFF. Here the CDR3 DNA reads TGTGCCAGCAGTTACGGGGCCTCAAATGAAAAACTGTTTTTT. The J gene is TRBJ1-4, the V gene TRBV6-6; D might be TRBD1 (5 bases). The CDR3 length is 14 residues. Trimming took off 2 bases at V and 5 bases at J, with 9 bases between the two ends. The germline CDR1 and CDR2 sequences are MNHNY and SVGAGI (reference sequence).

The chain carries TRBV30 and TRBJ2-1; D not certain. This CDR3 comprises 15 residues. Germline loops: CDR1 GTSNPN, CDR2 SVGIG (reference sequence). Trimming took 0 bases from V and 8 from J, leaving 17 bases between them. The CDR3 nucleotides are TGTGCCTGGAGTGTAGGTCTCCCCGTCCCCCATGAGCAGTTCTTC. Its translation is CAWSVGLPVPHEQFF.

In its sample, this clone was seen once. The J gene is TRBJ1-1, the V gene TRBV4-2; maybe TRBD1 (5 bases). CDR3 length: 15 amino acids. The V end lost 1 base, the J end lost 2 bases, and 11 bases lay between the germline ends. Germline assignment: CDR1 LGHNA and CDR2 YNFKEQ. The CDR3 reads CASSQGGTPNTEAFF. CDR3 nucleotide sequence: TGTGCCAGCAGCCAAGGAGGGACGCCAAACACTGAAGCTTTCTTT.

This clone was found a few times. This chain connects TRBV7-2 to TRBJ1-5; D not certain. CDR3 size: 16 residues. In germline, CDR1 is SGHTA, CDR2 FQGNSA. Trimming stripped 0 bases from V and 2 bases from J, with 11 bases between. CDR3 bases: TGTGCCAGCAGCTTAGCTGGGTCGGGCGGCAATCAGCCCCAGCATTTT. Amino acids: CASSLAGSGGNQPQHF. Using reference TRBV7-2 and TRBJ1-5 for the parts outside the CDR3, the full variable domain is GAGVSQSPSNKVTEKGKDVELRCDPISGHTALYWYRQSLGQGLEFLIYFQGNSAPDKSGLPSDRFSAERTGGSVSTLTIQRTQQEDSAVYLCASSLAGSGGNQPQHFGDGTRLSIL.

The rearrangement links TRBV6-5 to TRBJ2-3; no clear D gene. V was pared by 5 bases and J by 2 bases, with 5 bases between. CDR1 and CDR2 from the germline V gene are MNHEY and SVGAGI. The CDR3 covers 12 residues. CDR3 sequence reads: CASSPNTDTQYF. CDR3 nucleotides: TGTGCCAGCAGTCCCAACACAGATACGCAGTATTTT.

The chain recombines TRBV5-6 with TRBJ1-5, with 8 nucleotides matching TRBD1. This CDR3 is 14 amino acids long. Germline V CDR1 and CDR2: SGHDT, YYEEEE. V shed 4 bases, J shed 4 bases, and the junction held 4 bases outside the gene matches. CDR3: CASSSGTGNQPQHF. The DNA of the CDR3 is TGTGCCAGCAGCAGCGGGACAGGTAATCAGCCCCAGCATTTT.

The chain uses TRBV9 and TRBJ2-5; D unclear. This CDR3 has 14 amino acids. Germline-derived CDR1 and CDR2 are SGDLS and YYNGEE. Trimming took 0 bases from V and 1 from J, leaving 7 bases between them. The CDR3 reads CASSVEWTQETQYF. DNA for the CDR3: TGTGCCAGCAGCGTAGAGTGGACCCAAGAGACCCAGTACTTC.

Here the CDR3 reads CASSSGVGEQYF. The DNA of the CDR3 is TGTGCCAGCAGCTCGGGGGTTGGCGAGCAGTACTTC. The chain has TRBV7-3 and TRBJ2-7, with D possibly matching TRBD2 (6 bases). CDR3 length: 12 residues. The V end lost 4 bases, the J end lost 6 bases, and 10 bases lay between the germline ends. The germline gives CDR1 SGHTA, CDR2 FQGTGA. The full variable domain, completed using reference TRBV7-3 and TRBJ2-7, is GAGVSQTPSNKVTEKGKYVELRCDPISGHTALYWYRQSLGQGPEFLIYFQGTGAADDSGLPNDRFFAVRPEGSVSTLKIQRTERGDSAVYLCASSSGVGEQYFGPGTRLTVT.

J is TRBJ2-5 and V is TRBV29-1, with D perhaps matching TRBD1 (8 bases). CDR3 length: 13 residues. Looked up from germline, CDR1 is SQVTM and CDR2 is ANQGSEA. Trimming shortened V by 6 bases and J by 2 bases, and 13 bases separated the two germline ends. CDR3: CSVGQGGQETQYF. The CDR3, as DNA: TGCAGCGTCGGACAGGGAGGGCAAGAGACCCAGTACTTC. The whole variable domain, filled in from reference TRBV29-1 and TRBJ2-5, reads SAVISQKPSRDICQRGTSLTIQCQVDSQVTMMFWYRQQPGQSLTLIATANQGSEATYESGFVIDKFPISRPNLTFSTLTVSNMSPEDSSIYLCSVGQGGQETQYFGPGTRLLVL.

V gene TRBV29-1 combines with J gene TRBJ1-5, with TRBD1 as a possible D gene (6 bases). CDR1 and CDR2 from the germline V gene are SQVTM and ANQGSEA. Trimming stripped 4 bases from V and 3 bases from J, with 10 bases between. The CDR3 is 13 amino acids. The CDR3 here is CSVGWGLNQPQHF. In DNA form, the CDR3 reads TGCAGCGTTGGATGGGGGCTCAATCAGCCCCAGCATTTT.

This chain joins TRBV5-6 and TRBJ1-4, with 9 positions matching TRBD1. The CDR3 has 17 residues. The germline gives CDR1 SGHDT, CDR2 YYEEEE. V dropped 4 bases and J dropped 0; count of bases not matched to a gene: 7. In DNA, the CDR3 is TGTGCCAGCAGCGACGGACAGGGGACTGCAACTAATGAAAAACTGTTTTTT. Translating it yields CASSDGQGTATNEKLFF. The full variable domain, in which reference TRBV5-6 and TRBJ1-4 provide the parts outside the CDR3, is DAGVTQSPTHLIKTRGQQVTLRCSPKSGHDTVSWYQQALGQGPQFIFQYYEEEERQRGNFPDRFSGHQFPNYSSELNVNALLLGDSALYLCASSDGQGTATNEKLFFGSGTQLSVL.

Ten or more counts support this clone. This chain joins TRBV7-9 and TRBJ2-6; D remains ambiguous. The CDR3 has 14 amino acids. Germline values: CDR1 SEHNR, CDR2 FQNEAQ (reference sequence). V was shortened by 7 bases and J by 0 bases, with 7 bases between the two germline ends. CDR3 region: CASTPASGANVLTF. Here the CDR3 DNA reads TGTGCCAGCACTCCGGCCTCTGGGGCCAACGTCCTGACTTTC.

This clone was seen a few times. The CDR3 protein is CSVVGGTTSYEQYF. The CDR3 DNA reads TGCAGCGTTGTTGGGGGTACCACAAGCTACGAGCAGTACTTC. The chain carries TRBV29-1 and TRBJ2-7; D is perhaps TRBD1 or TRBD2 (5 bases each). The CDR3 has 14 amino acids. CDR1 and CDR2 (germline): SQVTM, ANQGSEA. Deletions cut 4 bases from V and 3 bases from J, with 16 bases between.

The CDR3 DNA is TGTGCCAGCAGCCAAGCTGCTAGCGGGGGGTTCACCGGGGAGCTGTTTTTT. Its protein product is CASSQAASGGFTGELFF. The rearrangement uses TRBV4-2 and TRBJ2-2; 11 bases agree with TRBD2. Unmatched junction bases numbered 5, after V lost 1 base and J lost 4 bases. Germline CDR1 reads LGHNA; CDR2 reads YNFKEQ. The length of the CDR3 is 17 residues.

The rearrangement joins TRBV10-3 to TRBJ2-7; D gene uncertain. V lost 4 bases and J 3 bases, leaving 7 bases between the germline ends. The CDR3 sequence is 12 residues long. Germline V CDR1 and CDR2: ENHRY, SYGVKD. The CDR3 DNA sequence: TGTGCCATCAGTGTACAGAACTACGAGCAGTACTTC. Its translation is CAISVQNYEQYF.

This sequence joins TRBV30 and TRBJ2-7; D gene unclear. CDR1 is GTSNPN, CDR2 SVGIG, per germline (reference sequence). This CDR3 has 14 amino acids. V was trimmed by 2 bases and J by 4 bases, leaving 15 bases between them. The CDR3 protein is CAWSITPGSYEQYF. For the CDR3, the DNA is TGTGCCTGGAGTATAACCCCCGGCTCTTACGAGCAGTACTTC.

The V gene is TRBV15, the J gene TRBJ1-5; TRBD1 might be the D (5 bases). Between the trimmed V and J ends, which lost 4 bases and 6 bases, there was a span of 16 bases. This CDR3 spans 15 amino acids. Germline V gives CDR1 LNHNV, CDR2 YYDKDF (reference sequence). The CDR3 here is CATSKEGRGTQPQHF. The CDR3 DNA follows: TGTGCCACCAGCAAGGAAGGGAGGGGCACTCAGCCCCAGCATTTT.

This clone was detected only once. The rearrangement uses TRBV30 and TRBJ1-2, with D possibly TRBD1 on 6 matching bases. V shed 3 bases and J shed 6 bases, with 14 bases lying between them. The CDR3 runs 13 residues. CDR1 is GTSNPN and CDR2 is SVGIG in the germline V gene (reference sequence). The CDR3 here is CAWRYSGTHGYTF. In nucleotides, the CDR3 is TGTGCCTGGAGATATTCCGGGACACATGGCTACACCTTC.

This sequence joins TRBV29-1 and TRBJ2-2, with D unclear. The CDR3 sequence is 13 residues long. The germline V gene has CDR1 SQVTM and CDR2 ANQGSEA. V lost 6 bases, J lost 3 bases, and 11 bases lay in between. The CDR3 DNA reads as TGCAGCGTCCTTGGAAGGGACACCGGGGAGCTGTTTTTT. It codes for CSVLGRDTGELFF.

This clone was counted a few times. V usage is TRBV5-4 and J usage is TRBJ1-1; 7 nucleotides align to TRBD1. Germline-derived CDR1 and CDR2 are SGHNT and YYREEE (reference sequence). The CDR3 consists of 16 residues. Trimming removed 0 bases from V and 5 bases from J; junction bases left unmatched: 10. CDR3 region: CASSLGKGALGTEAFF. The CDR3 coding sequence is TGTGCCAGCAGCTTGGGAAAGGGGGCGCTGGGGACTGAAGCTTTCTTT.